These T cell receptor beta chains were read from a single sample in a study of cytomegalovirus exposure and HLA in healthy donors. The data were produced by immunoSEQ multiplex PCR, yet TCRdb's version contains in-frame clones alone and is incomplete. The data show 65,000 to 70,000 clones, roughly 80% seen once. The source material was PBMCs. Source of these receptors: a woman in her thirties in good health and CMV-seropositive. CDR3s include the opening cysteine and the closing phenylalanine or tryptophan. The D gene is left open where the match is weak. The listing skips clone size in some rows; elsewhere it reads once, few, many or a size class.

D	V	J	size	length	CDR3	DNA
-	TRBV7-9	TRBJ2-5	-	15	CASSLGEVDLETQYF	TGTGCCAGCAGCTTGGGGGAGGTCGATTTGGAGACCCAGTACTTC
-	TRBV14	TRBJ1-1	-	15	CASSRPGVSNTEAFF	TGTGCCAGCAGCCGCCCAGGGGTTTCGAACACTGAAGCTTTCTTT
-	TRBV18	TRBJ1-3	-	17	CASSPLGQSGSGNTIYF	TGTGCCAGCTCACCACTGGGGCAGTCCGGGAGTGGAAACACCATATATTTT
-	TRBV25-1	TRBJ1-1	-	11	CASLLGQEAFF	TGTGCCAGCCTACTGGGACAAGAAGCTTTCTTT
-	TRBV7-2	TRBJ1-1	-	13	CASSSSRVAEAFF	TGTGCCAGCAGCTCTTCCAGGGTAGCTGAAGCTTTCTTT
TRBD2	TRBV29-1	TRBJ2-1	-	13	CSVGSGRGNEQFF	TGCAGCGTGGGAAGCGGGAGGGGGAATGAGCAGTTCTTC
TRBD1	TRBV6-5	TRBJ1-5	once	14	CASSRGQSNQPQHF	TGTGCCAGCAGTAGGGGACAGAGCAATCAGCCCCAGCATTTT
-	TRBV2	TRBJ2-1	-	14	CASSEQGPSNEQFF	TGTGCCAGCAGTGAACAGGGGCCGTCCAATGAGCAGTTCTTC
TRBD1	TRBV7-6	TRBJ1-1	-	14	CASSFQGGNTEAFF	TGTGCCAGCAGCTTTCAGGGGGGAAACACTGAAGCTTTCTTT
TRBD1	TRBV6-5	TRBJ2-7	-	15	CASSVPGQGSYEQYF	TGTGCCAGCAGTGTACCGGGACAGGGATCCTACGAGCAGTACTTC
-	TRBV7-8	TRBJ2-5	-	14	CASSLVGGLETQYF	TGTGCCAGCAGCTTAGTAGGCGGGTTAGAGACCCAGTACTTC
TRBD2	TRBV5-6	TRBJ2-3	-	14	CASSPGLAGGTQYF	TGTGCCAGCAGCCCCGGACTAGCCGGGGGTACGCAGTATTTT
-	TRBV6-6	TRBJ1-3	once	15	CASSYTAGDLNTIYF	TGTGCCAGCAGTTACACTGCGGGGGACTTGAACACCATATATTTT